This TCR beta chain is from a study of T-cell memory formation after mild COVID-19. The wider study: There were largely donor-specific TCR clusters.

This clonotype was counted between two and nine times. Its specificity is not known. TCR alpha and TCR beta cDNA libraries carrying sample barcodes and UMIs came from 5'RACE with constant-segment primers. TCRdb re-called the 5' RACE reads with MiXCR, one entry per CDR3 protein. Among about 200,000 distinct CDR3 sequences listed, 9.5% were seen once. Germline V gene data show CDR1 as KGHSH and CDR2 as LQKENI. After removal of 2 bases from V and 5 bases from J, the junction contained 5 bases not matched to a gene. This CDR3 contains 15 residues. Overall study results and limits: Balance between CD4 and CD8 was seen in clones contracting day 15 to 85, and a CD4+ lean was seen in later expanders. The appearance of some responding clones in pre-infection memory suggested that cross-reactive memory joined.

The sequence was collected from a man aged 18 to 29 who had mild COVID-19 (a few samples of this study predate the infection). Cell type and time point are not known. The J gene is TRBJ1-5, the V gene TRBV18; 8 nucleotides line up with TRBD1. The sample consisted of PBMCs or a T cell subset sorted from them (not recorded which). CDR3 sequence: CASSPGTGSYQPQHF. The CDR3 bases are TGTGCCAGCTCACCAGGGACAGGAAGCTATCAGCCCCAGCATTTT.